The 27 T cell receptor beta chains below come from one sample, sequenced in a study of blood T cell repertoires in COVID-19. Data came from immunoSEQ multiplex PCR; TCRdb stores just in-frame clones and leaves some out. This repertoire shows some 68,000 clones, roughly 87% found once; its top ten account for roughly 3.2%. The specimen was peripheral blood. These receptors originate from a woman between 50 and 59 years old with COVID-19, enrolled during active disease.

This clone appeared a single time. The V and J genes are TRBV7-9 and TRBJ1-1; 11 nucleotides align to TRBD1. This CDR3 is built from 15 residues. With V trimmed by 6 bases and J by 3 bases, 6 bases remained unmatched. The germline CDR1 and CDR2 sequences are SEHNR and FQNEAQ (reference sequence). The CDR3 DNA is TGTGCCAGCAGTCATAGGACAGGGGGCGACACTGAAGCTTTCTTT. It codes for CASSHRTGGDTEAFF. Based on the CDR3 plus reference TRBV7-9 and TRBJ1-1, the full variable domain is DTGVSQNPRHKITKRGQNVTFRCDPISEHNRLYWYRQTLGQGPEFLTYFQNEAQLEKSRLLSDRFSAERPKGSFSTLEIQRTEQGDSAMYLCASSHRTGGDTEAFFGQGTRLTVV.

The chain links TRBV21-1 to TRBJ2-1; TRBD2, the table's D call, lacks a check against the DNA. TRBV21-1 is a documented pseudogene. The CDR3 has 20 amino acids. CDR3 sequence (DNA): TGTGCCAGCAGCAAAACCCACCCTACTAGCGGGAGGAGGGGCCACAATGAGCAGTTCTTC. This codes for CASSKTHPTSGRRGHNEQFF.

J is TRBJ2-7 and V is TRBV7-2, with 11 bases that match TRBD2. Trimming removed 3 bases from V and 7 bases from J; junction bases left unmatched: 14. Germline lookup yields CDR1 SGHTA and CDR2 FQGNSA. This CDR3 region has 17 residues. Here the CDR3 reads CASSFPGTSGSRKEQYF. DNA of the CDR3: TGTGCCAGCAGCTTTCCGGGTACTAGCGGGAGTAGGAAAGAGCAGTACTTC.

The CDR3 DNA is TGTGCCAGCAGTAGGCCGGCGGGAGGGACCATATATTTT. Translating gives CASSRPAGGTIYF. The V call is TRBV2, the J call TRBJ1-3, with D hard to call. Trimming took 5 bases from V and 10 from J, leaving 15 bases between them. This CDR3 comprises 13 residues. Germline-derived CDR1 and CDR2 are SNHLY and FYNNEI. The entire variable domain, with the rest obtained from reference TRBV2 and TRBJ1-3, is as follows: EPEVTQTPSHQVTQMGQEVILRCVPISNHLYFYWYRQILGQKVEFLVSFYNNEISEKSEIFDDQFSVERPDGSNFTLKIRSTKLEDSAMYFCASSRPAGGTIYFGEGSWLTVV.

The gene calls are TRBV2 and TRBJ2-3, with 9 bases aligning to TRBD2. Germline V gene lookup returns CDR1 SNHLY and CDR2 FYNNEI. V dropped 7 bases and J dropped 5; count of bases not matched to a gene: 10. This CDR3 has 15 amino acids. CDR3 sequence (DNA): TGTGCCAGCACCCGTAGCGGGAGTGAAGTAGATACGCAGTATTTT. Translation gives CASTRSGSEVDTQYF.

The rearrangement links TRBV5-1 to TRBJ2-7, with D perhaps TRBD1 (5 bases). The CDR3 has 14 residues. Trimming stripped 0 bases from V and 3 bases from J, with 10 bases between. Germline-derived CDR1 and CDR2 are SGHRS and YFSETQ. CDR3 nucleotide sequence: TGCGCCAGCAGCTTGGTTTTCGGACACTACGAGCAGTACTTC. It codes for CASSLVFGHYEQYF.

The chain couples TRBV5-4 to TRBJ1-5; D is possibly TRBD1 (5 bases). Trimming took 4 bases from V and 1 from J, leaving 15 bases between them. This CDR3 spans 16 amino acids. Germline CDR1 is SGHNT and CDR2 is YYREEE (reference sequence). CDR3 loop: CASSLWGRGSNQPQHF. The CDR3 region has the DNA TGTGCCAGCAGCCTCTGGGGTAGGGGAAGCAATCAGCCCCAGCATTTT.

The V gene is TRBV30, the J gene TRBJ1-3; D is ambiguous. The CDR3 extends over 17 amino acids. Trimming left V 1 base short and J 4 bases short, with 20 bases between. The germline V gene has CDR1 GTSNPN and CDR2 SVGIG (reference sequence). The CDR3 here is CAWSGPAPPRGGNTIYF. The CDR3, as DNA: TGTGCCTGGAGTGGTCCGGCCCCGCCTCGCGGGGGAAACACCATATATTTT.

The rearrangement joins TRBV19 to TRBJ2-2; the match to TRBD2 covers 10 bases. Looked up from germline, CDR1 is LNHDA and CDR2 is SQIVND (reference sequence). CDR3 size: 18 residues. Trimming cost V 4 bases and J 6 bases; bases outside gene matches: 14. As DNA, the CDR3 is TGTGCCAGTAGTACTCAAGTCCTAGCGGGAGAAATACCCGGGGAGCTGTTTTTT. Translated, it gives CASSTQVLAGEIPGELFF.

CDR3: CASSQSVGQGNYEQYF. In DNA, the CDR3 is TGCGCCAGCAGTCAATCGGTGGGACAAGGAAACTACGAGCAGTACTTC. J is TRBJ2-7 and V is TRBV23-1, with a weak D call TRBD1 (6 bases). TRBV23-1 carries the ORF label, with uncertain function. The CDR3 is 16 residues long. V lost 0 bases and J 3 bases, leaving 15 bases between the germline ends.

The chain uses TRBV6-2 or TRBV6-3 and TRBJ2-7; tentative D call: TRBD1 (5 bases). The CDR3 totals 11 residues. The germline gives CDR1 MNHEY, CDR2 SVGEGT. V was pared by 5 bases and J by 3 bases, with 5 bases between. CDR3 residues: CASSDSYEQYF. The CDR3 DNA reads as TGTGCCAGCAGTGACAGCTACGAGCAGTACTTC.

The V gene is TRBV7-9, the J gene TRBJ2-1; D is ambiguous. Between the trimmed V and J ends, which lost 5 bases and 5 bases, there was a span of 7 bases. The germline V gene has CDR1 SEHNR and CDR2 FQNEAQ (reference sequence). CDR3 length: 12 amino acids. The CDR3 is CASSALDNEQFF. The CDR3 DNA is TGTGCCAGCAGCGCCCTAGACAATGAGCAGTTCTTC.

The CDR3 protein is CASSLVENEQFF. DNA of the CDR3: TGCGCCAGCAGCTTGGTAGAAAATGAGCAGTTCTTC. This chain uses TRBV5-1 with TRBJ2-1; the D is unclear. The CDR3 runs to 12 residues. Trimming stripped 0 bases from V and 7 bases from J, with 5 bases between. Germline V gene data show CDR1 as SGHRS and CDR2 as YFSETQ.

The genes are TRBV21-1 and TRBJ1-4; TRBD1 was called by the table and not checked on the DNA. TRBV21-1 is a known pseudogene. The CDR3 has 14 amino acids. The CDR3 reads CASRAPGTTRKLFF. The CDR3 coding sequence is TGTGCCAGCAGGGCCCCCGGGACAACTCGAAAACTGTTTTTT.

Written as DNA, the CDR3 is TGCAGTGTACCCTCCAAGCGGGCCCAGCATTTT. Translation: CSVPSKRAQHF. The chain links TRBV20-1 to TRBJ1-5; D is uncertain. This CDR3 spans 11 amino acids. The germline V gene has CDR1 DFQATT and CDR2 SNEGSKA (reference sequence). V lost 7 bases to trimming and J lost 11 bases, with 15 bases between them.

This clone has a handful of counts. CDR3 residues: CSGRRDINNEQFF. The CDR3 nucleotides are TGCAGTGGCCGCCGGGACATAAACAATGAGCAGTTCTTC. This chain joins TRBV29-1 and TRBJ2-1, with D possibly matching TRBD1 (6 bases). This CDR3 has 13 residues. The germline V gene encodes CDR1 SQVTM and CDR2 ANQGSEA.

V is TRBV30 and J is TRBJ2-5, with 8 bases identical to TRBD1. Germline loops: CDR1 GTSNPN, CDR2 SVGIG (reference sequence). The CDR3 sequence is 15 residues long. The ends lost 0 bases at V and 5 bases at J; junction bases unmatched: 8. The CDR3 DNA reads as TGTGCCTGGAGTGTAGGCTCAGGGGGCAGGGAGACCCAGTACTTC. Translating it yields CAWSVGSGGRETQYF. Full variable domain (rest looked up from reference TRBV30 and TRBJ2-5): SQTIHQWPATLVQPVGSPLSLECTVEGTSNPNLYWYRQAAGRGLQLLFYSVGIGQISSEVPQNLSASRPQDRQFILSSKKLLLSDSGFYLCAWSVGSGGRETQYFGPGTRLLVL.

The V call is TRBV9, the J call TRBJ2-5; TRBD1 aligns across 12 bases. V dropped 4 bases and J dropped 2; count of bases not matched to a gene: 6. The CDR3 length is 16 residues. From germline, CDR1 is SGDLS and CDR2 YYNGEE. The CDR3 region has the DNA TGTGCCAGCAGCATCGGGACAGGGGGCTGGCAAGAGACCCAGTACTTC. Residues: CASSIGTGGWQETQYF.

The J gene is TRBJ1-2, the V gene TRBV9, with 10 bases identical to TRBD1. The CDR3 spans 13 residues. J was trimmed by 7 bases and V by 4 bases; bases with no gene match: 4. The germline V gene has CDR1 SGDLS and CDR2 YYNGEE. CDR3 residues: CASSTDRGPGYTF. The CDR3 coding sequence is TGTGCCAGCAGCACCGACAGGGGGCCTGGCTACACCTTC.

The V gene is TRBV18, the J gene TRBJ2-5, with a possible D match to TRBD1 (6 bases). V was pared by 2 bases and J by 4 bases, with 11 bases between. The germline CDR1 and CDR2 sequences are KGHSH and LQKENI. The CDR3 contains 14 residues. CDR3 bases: TGTGCCAGCTCACCAGGGAGAGGGGGAGAGACCCAGTACTTC. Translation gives CASSPGRGGETQYF. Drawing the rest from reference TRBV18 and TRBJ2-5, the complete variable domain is NAGVMQNPRHLVRRRGQEARLRCSPMKGHSHVYWYRQLPEEGLKFMVYLQKENIIDESGMPKERFSAEFPKEGPSILRIQQVVRGDSAAYFCASSPGRGGETQYFGPGTRLLVL.

CDR3 in DNA: TGTGCCAGCAGTTTTTCCGGACTAGGAACCTACGAGCAGTACTTC. Its protein is CASSFSGLGTYEQYF. The J gene is TRBJ2-7, the V gene TRBV27; 7 bases are a match to TRBD2. V shed 3 bases, J shed 2 bases, and the junction held 7 bases outside the gene matches. Germline CDR1 is MNHEY and CDR2 is SMNVEV (reference sequence). The CDR3 covers 15 residues.

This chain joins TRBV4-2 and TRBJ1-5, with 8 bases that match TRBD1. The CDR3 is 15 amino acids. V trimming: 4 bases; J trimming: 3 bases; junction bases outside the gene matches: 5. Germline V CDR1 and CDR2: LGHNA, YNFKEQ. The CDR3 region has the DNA TGTGCCAGCAGCCCTCAGACAGGGGACAATCAGCCCCAGCATTTT. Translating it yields CASSPQTGDNQPQHF.

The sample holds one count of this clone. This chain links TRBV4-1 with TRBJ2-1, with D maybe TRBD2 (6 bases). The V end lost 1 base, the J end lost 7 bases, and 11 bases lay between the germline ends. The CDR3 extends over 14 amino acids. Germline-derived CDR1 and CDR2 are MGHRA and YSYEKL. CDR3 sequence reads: CASSQVGGGNEQFF. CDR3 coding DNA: TGCGCCAGCAGCCAAGTGGGAGGCGGGAATGAGCAGTTCTTC.

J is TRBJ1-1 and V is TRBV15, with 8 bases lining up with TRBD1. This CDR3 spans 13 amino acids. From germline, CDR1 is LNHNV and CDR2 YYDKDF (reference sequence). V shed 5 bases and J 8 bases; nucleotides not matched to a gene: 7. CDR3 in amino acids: CATSRDRGAEAFF. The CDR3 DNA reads TGTGCCACCAGCCGCGACAGGGGCGCAGAAGCTTTCTTT.

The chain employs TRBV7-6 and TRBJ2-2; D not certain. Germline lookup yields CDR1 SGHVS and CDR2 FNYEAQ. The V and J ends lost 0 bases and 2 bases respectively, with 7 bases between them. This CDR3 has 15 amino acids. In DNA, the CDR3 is TGTGCCAGCAGCTTAGCGAAGCTAAACACCGGGGAGCTGTTTTTT. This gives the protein CASSLAKLNTGELFF.

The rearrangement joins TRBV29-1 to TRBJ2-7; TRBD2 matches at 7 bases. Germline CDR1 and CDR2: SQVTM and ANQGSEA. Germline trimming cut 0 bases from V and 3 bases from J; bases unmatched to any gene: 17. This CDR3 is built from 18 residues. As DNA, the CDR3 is TGCAGCGTTGAAGATCACGGGGGGTTAGTAGTTTTCGGCTACGAGCAGTACTTC. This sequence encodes CSVEDHGGLVVFGYEQYF.

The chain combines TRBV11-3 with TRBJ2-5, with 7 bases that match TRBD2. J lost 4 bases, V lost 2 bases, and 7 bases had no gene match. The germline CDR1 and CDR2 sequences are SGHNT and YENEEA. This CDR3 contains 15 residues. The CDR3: CASSLLAATGETQYF. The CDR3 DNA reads TGTGCCAGCAGCTTACTAGCGGCAACAGGAGAGACCCAGTACTTC.